Included here is one T cell receptor (beta chain) sequence, with context. This clone came up once. Its antigen specificity is not known. Per-base quality was not reported, and no clone a single base away is much larger than it. The immunoSEQ Assay, a bias-controlled multiplex PCR, was used to amplify TCRbeta CDR3 regions from genomic DNA. As for the authors' bioinformatics: Nucleated cell counts per sample were estimated from amplification of reference gene primers within the assay. To quantify the absolute abundance of each unique TCRbeta CDR3 rearrangement, sequence reads were collapsed and filtered. Productive Simpson clonality was computed per sample as the square root of Simpson's diversity index over productive rearrangements. Drawn from immuneACCESS, this table holds only the in-frame rearrangements with V and J called that TCRdb kept. Clones are partly lost; checked studies trace under half to an unresolved V gene and leave the rest unexplained. Clone size and the V and J calls come from that table; the DNA yielded D and trimming. The sample yields 200,000 to 300,000 clones; roughly 86% were counted once. Of the sample, under 4.5% is held by the ten largest clones.

The source of the sample is a study of blood T cell repertoires in COVID-19 (TCRdb year 2020). With respect to the entire study: Samples covering the acute and convalescent phases of COVID-19 were provided by collaborators in the United States, Italy and Spain. The repertoires were released in a freely available public database intended as a resource for research on the immune response to SARS-CoV-2. The samples were drawn from the first 160 participants of the ongoing ImmuneRACE study and from 1,254 subjects provided by 6 global collaborators. HLA class I and class II types, where available, came from metadata supplied by the sample provider rather than from assay-based typing. Nearly every sample came with metadata listing a de-identified subject ID, COVID-19 status, age in years and sex. The prospective study material was composed of cDNA or gDNA derived from T cells, B-cell-depleted T cells, or PBMCs. The dataset comprised deeply sampled blood TCRbeta repertoires from subjects exposed to, actively infected with, or recovered from COVID-19.

What the research found in general, with its limitations: Clinical and demographic metadata were provided uncurated, with the amount varying by source and participant.

Whole blood was collected in K2EDTA tubes by collaborating institutions according to the institutions' own protocols. For TCRbeta analysis, collaborators shipped samples in one of three forms: frozen whole blood, isolated PBMCs, or DNA extracted from either of those sample types. The TCR sequence derives from a man aged 50 or older with acute or convalescent COVID-19. Sequencing was performed on peripheral blood.

The nucleotide sequence reads as follows: TGTGCCAGCACCCCCGGGACAGATAGCAATCAGCCCCAGCATTTT. Its protein is CASTPGTDSNQPQHF. The rearranged chain carries TRBV4-2 and TRBJ1-5; TRBD1 fits 7 bases in the junction. CDR3 length: 15 amino acids, cysteine to phenylalanine. Only CDR3 DNA remains: 45 bases, in frame from the first base. CDR1 and CDR2 are read off the germline V gene as LGHNA and YNFKEQ. Unmatched junction bases come to 6, with V trimmed by 7 bases and J by 0 bases.